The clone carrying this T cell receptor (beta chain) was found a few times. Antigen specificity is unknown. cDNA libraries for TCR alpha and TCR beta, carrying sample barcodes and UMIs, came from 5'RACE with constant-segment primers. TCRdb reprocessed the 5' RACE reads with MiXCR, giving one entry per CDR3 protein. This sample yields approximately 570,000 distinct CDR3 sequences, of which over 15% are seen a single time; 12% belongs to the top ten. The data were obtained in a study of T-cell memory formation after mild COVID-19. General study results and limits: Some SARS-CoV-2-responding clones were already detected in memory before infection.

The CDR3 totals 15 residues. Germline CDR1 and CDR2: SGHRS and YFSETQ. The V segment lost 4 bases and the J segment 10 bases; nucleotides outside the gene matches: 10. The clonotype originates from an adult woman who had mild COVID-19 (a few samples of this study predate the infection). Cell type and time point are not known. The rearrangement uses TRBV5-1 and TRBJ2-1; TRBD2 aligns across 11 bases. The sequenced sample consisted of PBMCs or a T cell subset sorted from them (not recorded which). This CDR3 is CASSEVAGGPEEQFF. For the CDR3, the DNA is TGCGCCAGCAGCGAGGTAGCGGGGGGGCCAGAAGAGCAGTTCTTC.